Shown below are 19 T cell receptor beta chains from a single sample sequenced in a study of blood T cell repertoires in COVID-19. The assay was immunoSEQ multiplex PCR, and TCRdb's table has in-frame clones only and misses some. The sample yields about 400,000 clones, 88% seen once. Sequenced input: PBMCs or T cells enriched from blood (not recorded which). Receptor source: a woman aged 35 to 49 with acute COVID-19.

This clone was observed a handful of times. The V call is TRBV10-1, the J call TRBJ2-1; D remains ambiguous. Germline V gene sequence: CDR1 WNHNN, CDR2 SYGVQD (reference sequence). V gave up 6 bases and J gave up 5 bases, with 14 bases separating them. The CDR3 contains 14 residues. The DNA of the CDR3 is TGCGCCAGCAGCCTGACTCTTGCTAACAATGAGCAGTTCTTC. Its translation: CASSLTLANNEQFF.

The chain couples TRBV5-4 to TRBJ1-2; a weak D match, TRBD1 (5 bases). V was clipped by 0 bases and J by 0 bases, with 15 bases between them. Per germline, CDR1 SGHNT and CDR2 YYREEE (reference sequence). There are 17 residues in the CDR3. CDR3 in amino acids: CASSLENRRLANYGYTF. The CDR3 region has the DNA TGTGCCAGCAGCTTGGAAAACAGGAGACTTGCTAACTATGGCTACACCTTC.

This clone occurred once. This chain connects TRBV18 to TRBJ2-5; D is perhaps TRBD1 (5 bases). Looked up from germline, CDR1 is KGHSH and CDR2 is LQKENI. Between the trimmed V and J ends, which lost 6 bases and 2 bases, there was a span of 19 bases. The CDR3 spans 16 residues. CDR3 in DNA: TGTGCCAGCTCGCGCACCCAAGACAGAGCTCAAGAGACCCAGTACTTC. Encoded protein: CASSRTQDRAQETQYF.

In its sample, this clone was seen a few times. CDR3 loop: CASSVTGTGYEKLFF. The CDR3 coding sequence is TGTGCCAGCAGCGTAACCGGGACAGGGTATGAAAAACTGTTTTTT. The genes are TRBV9 and TRBJ1-4, with TRBD1 matching over 9 bases. The CDR3 has 15 residues. CDR1 SGDLS and CDR2 YYNGEE come from the germline V gene. V dropped 1 base and J dropped 6; count of bases not matched to a gene: 4.

The chain employs TRBV5-4 and TRBJ1-1; D not resolved. V was pared by 0 bases and J by 3 bases, with 12 bases between. Germline values: CDR1 SGHNT, CDR2 YYREEE (reference sequence). The CDR3 is made up of 15 amino acids. As DNA, the CDR3 is TGTGCCAGCAGCTTGGCGCGGGGATCGGACACTGAAGCTTTCTTT. This encodes CASSLARGSDTEAFF. Full variable domain (outside the CDR3, taken from reference TRBV5-4 and TRBJ1-1): ETGVTQSPTHLIKTRGQQVTLRCSSQSGHNTVSWYQQALGQGPQFIFQYYREEENGRGNFPPRFSGLQFPNYSSELNVNALELDDSALYLCASSLARGSDTEAFFGQGTRLTVV.

This chain uses TRBV19 with TRBJ1-1, with 10 bases identical to TRBD1. CDR1 and CDR2 (germline): LNHDA, SQIVND (reference sequence). V dropped 7 bases and J dropped 1; count of bases not matched to a gene: 6. The CDR3 totals 15 residues. The CDR3 sequence: CASTQTGGTNTEAFF. The CDR3, as DNA: TGTGCCAGTACCCAGACAGGGGGCACGAACACTGAAGCTTTCTTT.

This rearrangement joins TRBV7-6 to TRBJ2-1; 9 bases are a match to TRBD2. This CDR3 is built from 17 residues. Germline values: CDR1 SGHVS, CDR2 FNYEAQ. The J segment lost 0 bases and the V segment lost 2 bases, leaving 5 bases of the junction unmatched. The DNA of the CDR3 is TGTGCCAGCAGCTTACAAAGCGGGGGGCCCTCCTACAATGAGCAGTTCTTC. This translates into CASSLQSGGPSYNEQFF.

This chain connects TRBV5-4 to TRBJ1-6, with D possibly TRBD1 on 6 matching bases. There are 14 residues in the CDR3. Deletions cut 2 bases from V and 8 bases from J, with 11 bases between. Germline V gene sequence: CDR1 SGHNT, CDR2 YYREEE (reference sequence). The CDR3 DNA is TGTGCCAGCAGCTTAAACAACAGGGATTCACCCCTCCACTTT. The encoded protein is CASSLNNRDSPLHF.

The V gene is TRBV5-4, the J gene TRBJ2-3; 8 bases map to TRBD2. CDR1 and CDR2 (germline): SGHNT, YYREEE (reference sequence). The junction had 12 bases not matched to a gene; V was cut back by 7 bases and J by 5 bases. The CDR3 has 15 residues. The CDR3 region has the DNA TGTGCCAGCGCTCCACGGGGGGGCGTCATAGATACGCAGTATTTT. This encodes CASAPRGGVIDTQYF.

The CDR3 sequence: CASSTGLAGRLSYEQYF. CDR3 sequence (DNA): TGTGCCAGCAGCACGGGACTAGCGGGGCGCCTCTCCTACGAGCAGTACTTC. V usage is TRBV5-4 and J usage is TRBJ2-7; TRBD2 aligns across 13 bases. This CDR3 has 17 residues. Trimming took 4 bases from V and 0 from J; bases not matched to a gene: 7. Germline CDR1 SGHNT, CDR2 YYREEE (reference sequence).

The chain links TRBV13 to TRBJ2-1, with 9 bases matching TRBD1. V lost 0 bases and J lost 7; bases outside the gene matches: 7. The germline V gene encodes CDR1 PRHDT and CDR2 FYEKMQ (reference sequence). The CDR3 contains 16 residues. CDR3 in DNA: TGTGCCAGCAGCTTAGGGGAAGGGACAGGGCGAAATGAGCAGTTCTTC. Its translation is CASSLGEGTGRNEQFF. The full variable domain, with the rest looked up from reference TRBV13 and TRBJ2-1, is AAGVIQSPRHLIKEKRETATLKCYPIPRHDTVYWYQQGPGQDPQFLISFYEKMQSDKGSIPDRFSAQQFSDYHSELNMSSLELGDSALYFCASSLGEGTGRNEQFFGPGTRLTVL.

The chain carries TRBV12-3 or TRBV12-4 and TRBJ1-2, with a weak D call TRBD1 (6 bases). Trimming took off 7 bases at V and 9 bases at J, with 15 bases between the two ends. CDR3 length equals 12 residues. CDR3 nucleotide sequence: TGTGCCAGCACCCCCGGTGGGGGCCGCTACACCTTC. Amino acids: CASTPGGGRYTF.

V gene TRBV7-9 combines with J gene TRBJ2-7, with TRBD1 matching 7 bases. CDR1 SEHNR and CDR2 FQNEAQ come from the germline V gene (reference sequence). Trimming cost V 4 bases and J 6 bases; bases outside gene matches: 6. The CDR3 length is 13 residues. The CDR3 nucleotides are TGTGCCAGCAGCTATCGACAGGGAGTCGAGCAGTACTTC. Translated, it gives CASSYRQGVEQYF.

The J gene is TRBJ1-1, the V gene TRBV4-1, with 9 bases lining up with TRBD1. J was trimmed by 3 bases and V by 4 bases; bases with no gene match: 6. Germline CDR1 and CDR2: MGHRA and YSYEKL. The CDR3 is made up of 15 amino acids. Here the CDR3 DNA reads TGCGCCAGCAGCCCCCCTTGGACAGGGGACACTGAAGCTTTCTTT. Translating gives CASSPPWTGDTEAFF.

This clone came up once. CDR3 coding DNA: TGTGCCAGCAGCCTAGGACTAGCGGGGGGCTCATACAATGAGCAGTTCTTC. As protein: CASSLGLAGGSYNEQFF. The genes are TRBV5-6 and TRBJ2-1; 14 bases align to TRBD2. Germline CDR1 reads SGHDT; CDR2 reads YYEEEE. The CDR3 has 17 residues. J gave up 4 bases and V 4 bases, and 7 bases lay outside the gene matches.

This chain links TRBV29-1 with TRBJ2-5, with 11 bases aligning to TRBD1. The CDR3 consists of 14 residues. The V segment lost 2 bases and the J segment 5 bases; nucleotides outside the gene matches: 4. Germline V CDR1 and CDR2: SQVTM, ANQGSEA. In nucleotides, the CDR3 is TGCAGCGTTGAATTAGGACAGGGGGCCGAGACCCAGTACTTC. Its protein product is CSVELGQGAETQYF.

The J gene is TRBJ1-1, the V gene TRBV19; D might be TRBD1 (5 bases). From germline, CDR1 is LNHDA and CDR2 SQIVND (reference sequence). The CDR3 length is 14 residues. The germline V and J ends were trimmed by 3 bases and 1 base, with 9 bases remaining between them. The CDR3 reads CASSIRGPNTEAFF. CDR3 DNA: TGTGCCAGTAGTATTAGGGGCCCGAACACTGAAGCTTTCTTT.

The chain couples TRBV5-5 to TRBJ1-2, with 7 nucleotides matching TRBD1. CDR3 length: 15 residues. J was trimmed by 4 bases and V by 4 bases; bases with no gene match: 10. From germline, CDR1 is SGHKS and CDR2 YYEKEE (reference sequence). The CDR3 DNA reads as TGTGCCAGCAGCCCCCAACCGGGACAGCTCTATGGCTACACCTTC. As protein: CASSPQPGQLYGYTF.

V is TRBV18 and J is TRBJ2-1, with 13 bases matching TRBD2. Germline V gene lookup returns CDR1 KGHSH and CDR2 LQKENI. This CDR3 comprises 16 residues. Trimming took 3 bases from V and 3 from J; bases not matched to a gene: 2. CDR3 nucleotide sequence: TGTGCCAGCTCACCGCGACTAGCGGGGGGCTACAATGAGCAGTTCTTC. It translates to CASSPRLAGGYNEQFF.